This entry features one T cell receptor (beta chain) sequence. The data were taken from a study of technical replicates of blood from a handful of donors. The length of the CDR3 is 15 residues. Unmatched junction bases numbered 4, after V lost 0 bases and J lost 4 bases. Germline assignment: CDR1 SGHRS and CDR2 YFSETQ. Using immunoSEQ multiplex PCR, the repertoire was profiled, and TCRdb retains in-frame clones only, with some absent. The sample records 100,000 or so clones, about 94% being singletons. The sequence was collected from a human donor in good health. The source material was T cells isolated from PBMCs. The chain couples TRBV5-1 to TRBJ2-5; 9 bases align to TRBD1. CDR3 nucleotides: TGCGCCAGCAGCTTGGGGACAGGGGATGGAGAGACCCAGTACTTC. Residues: CASSLGTGDGETQYF.